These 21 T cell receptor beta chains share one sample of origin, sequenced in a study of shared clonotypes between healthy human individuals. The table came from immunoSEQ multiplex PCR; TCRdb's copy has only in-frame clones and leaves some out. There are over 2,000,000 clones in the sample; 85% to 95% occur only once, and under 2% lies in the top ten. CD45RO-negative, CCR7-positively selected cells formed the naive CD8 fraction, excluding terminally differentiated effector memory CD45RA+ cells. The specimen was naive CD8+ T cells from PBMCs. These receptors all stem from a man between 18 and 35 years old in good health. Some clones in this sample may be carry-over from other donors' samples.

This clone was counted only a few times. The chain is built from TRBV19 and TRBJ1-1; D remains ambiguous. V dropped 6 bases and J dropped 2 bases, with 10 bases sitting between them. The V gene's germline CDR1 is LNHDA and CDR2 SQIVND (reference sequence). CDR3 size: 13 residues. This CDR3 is CASRGQPNTEAFF. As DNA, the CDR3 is TGTGCCAGTAGAGGGCAGCCAAACACTGAAGCTTTCTTT.

The DNA for the CDR3 is TGTGCCAGCCGGGACAGCAGCTCCTACGAGCAGTACTTC. This encodes CASRDSSSYEQYF. The rearrangement uses TRBV6-5 and TRBJ2-7, with 7 bases that match TRBD1. Unmatched junction bases numbered 4, after V lost 8 bases and J lost 0 bases. Germline loops: CDR1 MNHEY, CDR2 SVGAGI. The CDR3 extends over 13 amino acids.

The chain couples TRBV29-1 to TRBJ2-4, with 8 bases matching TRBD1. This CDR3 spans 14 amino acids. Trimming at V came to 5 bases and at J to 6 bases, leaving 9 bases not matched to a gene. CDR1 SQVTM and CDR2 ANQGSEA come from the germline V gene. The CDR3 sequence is CSVTGTGIGNIQYF. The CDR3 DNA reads TGCAGCGTTACCGGGACAGGAATTGGAAACATTCAGTACTTC. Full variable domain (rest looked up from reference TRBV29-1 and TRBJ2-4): SAVISQKPSRDICQRGTSLTIQCQVDSQVTMMFWYRQQPGQSLTLIATANQGSEATYESGFVIDKFPISRPNLTFSTLTVSNMSPEDSSIYLCSVTGTGIGNIQYFGAGTRLSVL.

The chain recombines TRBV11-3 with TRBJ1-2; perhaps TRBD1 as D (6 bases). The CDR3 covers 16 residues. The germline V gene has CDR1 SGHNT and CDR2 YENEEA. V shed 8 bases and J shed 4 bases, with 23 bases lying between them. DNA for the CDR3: TGTGCCAGCCGAACTCGAGGGACACTTGGTGCCTATGGCTACACCTTC. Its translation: CASRTRGTLGAYGYTF.

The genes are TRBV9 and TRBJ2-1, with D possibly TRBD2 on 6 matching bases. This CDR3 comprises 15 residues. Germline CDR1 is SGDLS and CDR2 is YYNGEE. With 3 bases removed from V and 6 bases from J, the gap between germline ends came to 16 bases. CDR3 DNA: TGTGCCAGCAGCGCGACTAGGGTGGGAGGCAATGAGCAGTTCTTC. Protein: CASSATRVGGNEQFF.

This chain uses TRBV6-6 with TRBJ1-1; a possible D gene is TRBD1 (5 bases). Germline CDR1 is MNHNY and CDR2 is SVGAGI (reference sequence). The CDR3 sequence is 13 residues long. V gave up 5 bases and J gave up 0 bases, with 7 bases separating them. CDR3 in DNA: TGTGCCAGCAGTCCAGGGATGAACACTGAAGCTTTCTTT. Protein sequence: CASSPGMNTEAFF.

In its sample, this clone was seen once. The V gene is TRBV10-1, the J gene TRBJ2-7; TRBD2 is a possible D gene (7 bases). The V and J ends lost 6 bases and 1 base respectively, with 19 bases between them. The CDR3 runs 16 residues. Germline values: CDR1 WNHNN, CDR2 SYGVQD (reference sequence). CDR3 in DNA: TGCGCCAGCAGGGGGGGCCCCGGACTAGGATCCTACGAGCAGTACTTC. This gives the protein CASRGGPGLGSYEQYF.

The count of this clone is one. As DNA, the CDR3 is TGTGCCAGCAGTGCCTGGACAGGGGGCCTAGGTTCCTACTATGGCTACACCTTC. Encoded protein: CASSAWTGGLGSYYGYTF. V usage is TRBV25-1 and J usage is TRBJ1-2; 11 positions match TRBD1. With V trimmed by 4 bases and J by 3 bases, 13 bases remained unmatched. The CDR3 sequence is 18 residues long. Germline CDR1 and CDR2: MGHDK and SYGVNS.

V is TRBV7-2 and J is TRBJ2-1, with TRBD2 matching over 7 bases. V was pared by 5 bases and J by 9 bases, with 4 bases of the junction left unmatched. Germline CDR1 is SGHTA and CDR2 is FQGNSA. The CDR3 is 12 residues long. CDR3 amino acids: CASSPGGGEQFF. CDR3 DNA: TGTGCCAGCAGCCCGGGGGGAGGTGAGCAGTTCTTC.

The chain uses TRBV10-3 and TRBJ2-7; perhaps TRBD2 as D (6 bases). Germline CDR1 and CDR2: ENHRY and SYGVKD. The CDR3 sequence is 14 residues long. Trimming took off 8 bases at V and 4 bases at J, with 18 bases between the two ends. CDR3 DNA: TGTGCCATCTCCACCGGGGGATCCCTTTACGAGCAGTACTTC. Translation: CAISTGGSLYEQYF.

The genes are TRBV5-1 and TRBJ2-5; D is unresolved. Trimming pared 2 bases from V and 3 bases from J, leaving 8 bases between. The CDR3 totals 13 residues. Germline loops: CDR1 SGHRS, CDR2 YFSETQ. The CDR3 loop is CASSFHSEETQYF. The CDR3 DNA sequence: TGCGCCAGCAGCTTCCACAGCGAAGAGACCCAGTACTTC.

The CDR3 loop is CSVRVGWTEAFF. In DNA form, the CDR3 reads TGCAGCGTTCGTGTGGGCTGGACTGAAGCTTTCTTT. The V call is TRBV29-1, the J call TRBJ1-1; D is ambiguous. The germline gives CDR1 SQVTM, CDR2 ANQGSEA. Trimming cost V 5 bases and J 5 bases, with 12 bases left between them. The CDR3 extends over 12 amino acids.

CDR3 bases: TGTGCCAGCAGCTTGGGGCCCTTCTTCGCGAACACTGAAGCTTTCTTT. Translation: CASSLGPFFANTEAFF. The rearrangement links TRBV5-6 to TRBJ1-1; no firm D call. The germline V and J ends were trimmed by 0 bases and 1 base, with 13 bases remaining between them. The germline gives CDR1 SGHDT, CDR2 YYEEEE. There are 16 residues in the CDR3. Looking up the rest from reference TRBV5-6 and TRBJ1-1 gives the full variable domain: DAGVTQSPTHLIKTRGQQVTLRCSPKSGHDTVSWYQQALGQGPQFIFQYYEEEERQRGNFPDRFSGHQFPNYSSELNVNALLLGDSALYLCASSLGPFFANTEAFFGQGTRLTVV.

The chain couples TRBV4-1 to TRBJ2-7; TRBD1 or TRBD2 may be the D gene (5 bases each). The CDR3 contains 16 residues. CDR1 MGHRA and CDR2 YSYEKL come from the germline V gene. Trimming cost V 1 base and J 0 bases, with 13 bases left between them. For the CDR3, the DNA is TGCGCCAGCAGCCAAGGATGGGGGTTAGGCTCCTACGAGCAGTACTTC. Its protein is CASSQGWGLGSYEQYF.

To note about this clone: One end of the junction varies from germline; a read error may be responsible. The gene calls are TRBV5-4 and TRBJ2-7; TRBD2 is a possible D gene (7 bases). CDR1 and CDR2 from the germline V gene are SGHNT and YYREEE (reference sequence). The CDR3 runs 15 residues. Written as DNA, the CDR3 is TGTGCCAGCAGTTTGGCGGGGGCCGAATCCTACGAGCAGTACTTC. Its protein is CASSLAGAESYEQYF.

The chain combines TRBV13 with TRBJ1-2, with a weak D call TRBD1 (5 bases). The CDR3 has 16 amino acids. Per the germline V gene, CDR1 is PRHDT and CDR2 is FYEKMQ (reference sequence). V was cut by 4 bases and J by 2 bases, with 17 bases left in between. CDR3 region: CASSSILGEENYGYTF. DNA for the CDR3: TGTGCCAGCAGCTCCATTCTAGGGGAGGAAAACTATGGCTACACCTTC. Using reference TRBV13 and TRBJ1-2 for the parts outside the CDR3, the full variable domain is AAGVIQSPRHLIKEKRETATLKCYPIPRHDTVYWYQQGPGQDPQFLISFYEKMQSDKGSIPDRFSAQQFSDYHSELNMSSLELGDSALYFCASSSILGEENYGYTFGSGTRLTVV.

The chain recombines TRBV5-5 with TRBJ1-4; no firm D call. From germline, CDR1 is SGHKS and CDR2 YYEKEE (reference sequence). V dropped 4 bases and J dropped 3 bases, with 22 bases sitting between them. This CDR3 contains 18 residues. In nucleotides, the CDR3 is TGTGCCAGCAGCGCCCGGGGTACCTTAGTGGTTCCTAATGAAAAACTGTTTTTT. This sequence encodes CASSARGTLVVPNEKLFF.

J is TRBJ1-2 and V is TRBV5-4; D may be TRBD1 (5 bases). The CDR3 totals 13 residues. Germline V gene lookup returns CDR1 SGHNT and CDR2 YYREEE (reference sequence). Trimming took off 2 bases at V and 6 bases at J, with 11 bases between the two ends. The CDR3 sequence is CASSFPSGDGYTF. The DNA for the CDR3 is TGTGCCAGCAGCTTTCCCTCGGGGGATGGCTACACCTTC.

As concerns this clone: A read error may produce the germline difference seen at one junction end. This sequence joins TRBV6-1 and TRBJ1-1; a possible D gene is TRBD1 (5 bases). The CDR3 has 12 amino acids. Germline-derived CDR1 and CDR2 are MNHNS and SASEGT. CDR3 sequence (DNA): TGTGCCAGCAGCCCATCAGACCTCGGGGCGCTCTTT. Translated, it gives CASSPSDLGALF.

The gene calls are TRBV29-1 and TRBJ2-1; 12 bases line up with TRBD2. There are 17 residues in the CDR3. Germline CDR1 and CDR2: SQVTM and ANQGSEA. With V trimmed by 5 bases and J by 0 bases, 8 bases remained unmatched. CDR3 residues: CSVRGTSGPSSYNEQFF. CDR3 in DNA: TGCAGCGTTCGAGGGACTAGCGGGCCCAGCTCCTACAATGAGCAGTTCTTC.

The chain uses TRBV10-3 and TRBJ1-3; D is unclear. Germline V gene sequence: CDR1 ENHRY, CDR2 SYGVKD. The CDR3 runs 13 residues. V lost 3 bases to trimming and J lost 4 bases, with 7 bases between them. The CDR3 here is CAISDSVGNTIYF. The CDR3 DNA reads TGTGCCATCAGTGATTCGGTGGGAAACACCATATATTTT.